These 27 T cell receptor beta chains came from one sample sequenced in a study of blood T cell repertoires in COVID-19. Method: immunoSEQ multiplex PCR; TCRdb's copy keeps in-frame clones and lacks some. The sample includes over 100,000 clones, over 70% of them seen just once. The sample was peripheral blood. The receptors come from a human donor in a cohort sampled during active or convalescent COVID-19.

The chain is built from TRBV6-2 or TRBV6-3 and TRBJ2-7; 7 bases fit TRBD1. Germline CDR1 MNHEY, CDR2 SVGEGT. J gave up 5 bases and V 5 bases, and 6 bases lay outside the gene matches. This CDR3 comprises 13 residues. Here the CDR3 DNA reads TGTGCCAGCAGTGCGACAGGGTTCCACGAGCAGTACTTC. It specifies CASSATGFHEQYF.

This sequence joins TRBV5-1 and TRBJ2-1, with TRBD1 matching 7 bases. CDR1 is SGHRS, CDR2 YFSETQ, per germline. The CDR3 is 14 residues long. Unmatched junction bases numbered 4, after V lost 7 bases and J lost 0 bases. CDR3 protein: CASHTGDSYNEQFF. In DNA form, the CDR3 reads TGCGCCAGCCACACAGGGGACTCCTACAATGAGCAGTTCTTC. Combining the CDR3 with reference TRBV5-1 and TRBJ2-1 gives the whole variable domain KAGVTQTPRYLIKTRGQQVTLSCSPISGHRSVSWYQQTPGQGLQFLFEYFSETQRNKGNFPGRFSGRQFSNSRSEMNVSTLELGDSALYLCASHTGDSYNEQFFGPGTRLTVL.

A few counts support this clone. The chain combines TRBV24-1 with TRBJ2-3, with TRBD2 matching over 13 bases. V trimming: 4 bases; J trimming: 4 bases; junction bases outside the gene matches: 7. CDR1 and CDR2 from the germline V gene are KGHDR and SFDVKD. This CDR3 region has 17 residues. For the CDR3, the DNA is TGTGCCACCAGTGACTCGACTAGCGGGGGGTTATCAGATACGCAGTATTTT. Protein sequence: CATSDSTSGGLSDTQYF.

This clone has a single count. This chain joins TRBV28 and TRBJ2-7, with a weak D call TRBD2 (5 bases). The CDR3 is made up of 12 amino acids. The V and J ends lost 6 bases and 4 bases respectively, with 10 bases between them. Germline loops: CDR1 MDHEN, CDR2 SYDVKM. The CDR3 loop reads CASRQTTYEQYF. In DNA, the CDR3 is TGTGCCAGCAGACAGACTACTTACGAGCAGTACTTC.

This clone was counted between two and nine times. The chain links TRBV6-2 or TRBV6-3 to TRBJ2-2; weak D call: TRBD2 (5 bases). Looked up from germline, CDR1 is MNHEY and CDR2 is SVGEGT. The CDR3 extends over 15 amino acids. Trimming left V 0 bases short and J 5 bases short, with 10 bases between. The CDR3 sequence: CASSYSGLMTGELFF. In DNA, the CDR3 is TGTGCCAGCAGTTACTCTGGACTGATGACCGGGGAGCTGTTTTTT.

The chain has TRBV4-3 and TRBJ2-3; D may be TRBD2 (7 bases). CDR3 length: 16 amino acids. V dropped 3 bases and J dropped 0 bases, with 13 bases sitting between them. In germline, CDR1 is LGHNA, CDR2 YSLEER. The chain's CDR3 is CASSHARGASTDTQYF. CDR3 sequence (DNA): TGCGCCAGCAGCCACGCACGGGGGGCTAGCACAGATACGCAGTATTTT.

This clone was seen once. V gene TRBV9 combines with J gene TRBJ2-7; 7 positions agree with TRBD1. Germline CDR1 and CDR2: SGDLS and YYNGEE. With 0 bases clipped from V and 6 bases from J, the junction kept 3 bases outside the gene matches. The CDR3 is 13 residues long. In DNA form, the CDR3 reads TGTGCCAGCAGCGTAGAGTGGGACAGCGAGCAGTACTTC. The encoded protein is CASSVEWDSEQYF.

The chain couples TRBV7-8 to TRBJ2-7, with 7 positions matching TRBD1. Germline CDR1 is SGHVS and CDR2 is FQNEAQ. Losses at the gene ends were 4 bases for V and 5 bases for J; bases not matched to a gene: 14. CDR3 length: 16 amino acids. In DNA, the CDR3 is TGTGCCAGCAGCTCCTCCGACAGGGACCGCCGACACGAGCAGTACTTC. Its protein product is CASSSSDRDRRHEQYF.

J is TRBJ1-2 and V is TRBV28; TRBD1 is a possible D gene (5 bases). Trimming left V 3 bases short and J 7 bases short, with 12 bases between. There are 13 residues in the CDR3. Germline CDR1 is MDHEN and CDR2 is SYDVKM. DNA of the CDR3: TGTGCCAGCAGTTTTCCTACCAGGGTTGGCTACACCTTC. Amino acids: CASSFPTRVGYTF.

This chain uses TRBV11-2 with TRBJ2-5, with D perhaps matching TRBD2 (6 bases). CDR3 length: 16 residues. The ends were cut back, 5 bases at V and 5 bases at J, with 21 bases in the middle. Germline V gene lookup returns CDR1 SGHAT and CDR2 FQNNGV. CDR3 sequence reads: CASSPVRTQEGETQYF. CDR3 in DNA: TGTGCCAGCAGCCCCGTGCGGACCCAGGAGGGGGAGACCCAGTACTTC.

V and J are TRBV29-1 and TRBJ1-1, with 9 bases fitting TRBD1. V dropped 7 bases and J dropped 4; count of bases not matched to a gene: 7. CDR1 is SQVTM, CDR2 ANQGSEA, per germline. The CDR3 is 13 residues long. For the CDR3, the DNA is TGCAGCGCCCGAGACAGGGGGACCACTGAAGCTTTCTTT. Translating gives CSARDRGTTEAFF.

The chain combines TRBV28 with TRBJ1-5; D gene uncertain. The germline gives CDR1 MDHEN, CDR2 SYDVKM. Trimming stripped 7 bases from V and 7 bases from J, with 17 bases between. This CDR3 has 14 residues. CDR3 DNA: TGTGCCAGCACGCTGCGGTCTCGGAGCCAGCCCCAGCATTTT. It specifies CASTLRSRSQPQHF.

This rearrangement joins TRBV5-5 to TRBJ2-4, with unresolved D. CDR1 is SGHKS, CDR2 YYEKEE, per germline (reference sequence). The CDR3 is 17 amino acids. V shed 0 bases and J shed 1 base, with 14 bases lying between them. The CDR3 is CASSLERGIVAKNIQYF. The CDR3 nucleotides are TGTGCCAGCAGCTTGGAGCGTGGTATTGTGGCCAAAAACATTCAGTACTTC.

This clone was picked up a small number of times. The V gene is TRBV7-3, the J gene TRBJ2-3; D not certain. The V end was cut by 5 bases, the J end by 5 bases, with 8 bases between. CDR3 length equals 12 residues. CDR1 and CDR2 (germline): SGHTA, FQGTGA. The CDR3 nucleotides read TGTGCCAGCAGCGCCGAACTAGATACGCAGTATTTT. Translating it yields CASSAELDTQYF.

The rearrangement links TRBV5-4 to TRBJ2-2, with 12 positions matching TRBD2. CDR3 size: 15 residues. CDR1 and CDR2 (germline): SGHNT, YYREEE (reference sequence). Trimming at V came to 6 bases and at J to 4 bases, leaving 4 bases not matched to a gene. The CDR3 here is CASTLAGGGTGELFF. Written as DNA, the CDR3 is TGTGCCAGCACCCTAGCGGGGGGGGGCACCGGGGAGCTGTTTTTT.

The rearrangement uses TRBV20-1 and TRBJ1-2, with D possibly matching TRBD1 (6 bases). This CDR3 has 15 amino acids. The germline CDR1 and CDR2 sequences are DFQATT and SNEGSKA (reference sequence). Between the trimmed V and J ends, which lost 3 bases and 1 base, there was a span of 15 bases. In DNA, the CDR3 is TGCAGTGCTAGTGGGGGGGGCAGGGTTAACTATGGCTACACCTTC. It specifies CSASGGGRVNYGYTF.

The chain combines TRBV6-2 or TRBV6-3 with TRBJ2-7, with D possibly matching TRBD2 (7 bases). The CDR3 is 15 amino acids. The V end lost 0 bases, the J end lost 4 bases, and 13 bases lay between the germline ends. Germline assignment: CDR1 MNHEY and CDR2 SVGEGT. The CDR3 sequence is CASSYSGGGRYEQYF. The CDR3 coding sequence is TGTGCCAGCAGTTACTCAGGCGGGGGCCGGTACGAGCAGTACTTC.

In this sample, this clone turned up once. V usage is TRBV5-1 and J usage is TRBJ2-7; TRBD2 agrees at 9 bases. This CDR3 has 19 residues. J was trimmed by 2 bases and V by 0 bases; bases with no gene match: 15. The germline gives CDR1 SGHRS, CDR2 YFSETQ. The chain's CDR3 is CASSLARLAGLPRTYEQYF. The CDR3 DNA follows: TGCGCCAGCAGCTTGGCCAGGCTAGCGGGGTTACCCCGAACCTACGAGCAGTACTTC.

The chain recombines TRBV18 with TRBJ1-6; D may be TRBD1 (6 bases). The CDR3 has 14 residues. Germline lookup yields CDR1 KGHSH and CDR2 LQKENI. V lost 0 bases, J lost 7 bases, and 7 bases lay in between. The CDR3 DNA reads TGTGCCAGCTCACCACCAGGGGGAAATTCACCCCTCCACTTT. The encoded protein is CASSPPGGNSPLHF.

The rearrangement links TRBV28 to TRBJ2-3; D gene uncertain. The CDR3 extends over 15 amino acids. The V and J ends lost 4 bases and 2 bases respectively, with 13 bases between them. Per germline, CDR1 MDHEN and CDR2 SYDVKM. In nucleotides, the CDR3 is TGTGCCAGCAGTTCGTCCGGGTCCGACACAGATACGCAGTATTTT. Protein: CASSSSGSDTDTQYF.

The rearrangement uses TRBV5-1 and TRBJ1-3; 9 bases fit TRBD1. Germline V lookup: CDR1 SGHRS, CDR2 YFSETQ. CDR3 size: 16 residues. V lost 2 bases and J lost 4; bases outside the gene matches: 7. In nucleotides, the CDR3 is TGCGCCAGCAGCTTCCAGGGGACAGGGTCAGGAAACACCATATATTTT. Translating gives CASSFQGTGSGNTIYF. The entire variable domain, with the rest obtained from reference TRBV5-1 and TRBJ1-3, is as follows: KAGVTQTPRYLIKTRGQQVTLSCSPISGHRSVSWYQQTPGQGLQFLFEYFSETQRNKGNFPGRFSGRQFSNSRSEMNVSTLELGDSALYLCASSFQGTGSGNTIYFGEGSWLTVV.

This sequence joins TRBV27 and TRBJ2-2; D is possibly TRBD2 (6 bases). The CDR3 sequence is 16 residues long. Germline values: CDR1 MNHEY, CDR2 SMNVEV (reference sequence). V was shortened by 3 bases and J by 0 bases, with 11 bases between the two germline ends. In DNA, the CDR3 is TGTGCCAGCAGTTTCGTAGGAGGGCCGAACACCGGGGAGCTGTTTTTT. Translated: CASSFVGGPNTGELFF.

This CDR3 is CASSPPGPSYEQYF. The DNA for the CDR3 is TGTGCCAGCAGCCCTCCAGGGCCCTCCTACGAGCAGTACTTC. V and J are TRBV7-2 and TRBJ2-7, with D possibly matching TRBD1 (5 bases). The V end was cut by 5 bases, the J end by 0 bases, with 11 bases between. Germline assignment: CDR1 SGHTA and CDR2 FQGNSA. The CDR3 is made up of 14 amino acids.

The chain uses TRBV29-1 and TRBJ1-5; D unresolved. The V gene's germline CDR1 is SQVTM and CDR2 ANQGSEA. There are 15 residues in the CDR3. Trimming stripped 6 bases from V and 4 bases from J, with 19 bases between. In nucleotides, the CDR3 is TGCAGCGTAAGGTCAGGCTCCGGTCCAAATCAGCCCCAGCATTTT. Translation: CSVRSGSGPNQPQHF.

The CDR3 loop is CATSRDKGEGTEAFF. The CDR3 coding sequence is TGTGCCACCAGCAGAGATAAGGGGGAGGGCACTGAAGCTTTCTTT. The chain joins TRBV15 to TRBJ1-1; D possibly corresponds to TRBD1 (6 bases). Trimming took off 0 bases at V and 4 bases at J, with 12 bases between the two ends. CDR1 LNHNV and CDR2 YYDKDF come from the germline V gene (reference sequence). CDR3 size: 15 residues.

V and J are TRBV5-4 and TRBJ1-2; D uncertain. Germline V gene sequence: CDR1 SGHNT, CDR2 YYREEE (reference sequence). The CDR3 contains 14 residues. The V and J ends lost 7 bases and 0 bases respectively, with 13 bases between them. The CDR3 loop reads CASGPEGANYGYTF. The DNA for the CDR3 is TGTGCCAGCGGGCCAGAGGGAGCTAACTATGGCTACACCTTC. The full variable domain, in which reference TRBV5-4 and TRBJ1-2 provide the parts outside the CDR3, is ETGVTQSPTHLIKTRGQQVTLRCSSQSGHNTVSWYQQALGQGPQFIFQYYREEENGRGNFPPRFSGLQFPNYSSELNVNALELDDSALYLCASGPEGANYGYTFGSGTRLTVV.

This clone was recorded a few times. The chain joins TRBV5-1 to TRBJ2-3, with D possibly being TRBD2 (5 bases). Trimming removed 6 bases at V and 4 bases at J, with 12 bases between. Germline V gives CDR1 SGHRS, CDR2 YFSETQ. The CDR3 runs 13 residues. CDR3 residues: CASTGVWADTQYF. Here the CDR3 DNA reads TGCGCCAGCACCGGGGTTTGGGCAGATACGCAGTATTTT.